The 19 T cell receptor beta chains below were found in one sample sequenced in a study of T cell responses to AZD1222 COVID-19 vaccine. Libraries were prepared by immunoSEQ multiplex PCR; TCRdb keeps only in-frame clonotypes and omits some of them. The sample gives some 88,000 clones, over 75% of which show up once; 5.4% is in the top ten. The source material was peripheral blood, sampled 28 days after the second AZD1222 dose. These TCRs come from an adult who received the AZD1222 COVID-19 vaccine.

The genes are TRBV7-9 and TRBJ2-1; 8 bases align to TRBD1. The CDR3 loop spans 15 amino acids. The V segment lost 5 bases and the J segment 6 bases; nucleotides outside the gene matches: 9. CDR1 is SEHNR, CDR2 FQNEAQ, per germline (reference sequence). This chain's CDR3 is CASSPGQGLSNEQFF. CDR3 nucleotides: TGTGCCAGCAGCCCTGGACAGGGTCTGAGCAATGAGCAGTTCTTC. Full variable domain (remainder filled in from reference TRBV7-9 and TRBJ2-1): DTGVSQNPRHKITKRGQNVTFRCDPISEHNRLYWYRQTLGQGPEFLTYFQNEAQLEKSRLLSDRFSAERPKGSFSTLEIQRTEQGDSAMYLCASSPGQGLSNEQFFGPGTRLTVL.

The rearrangement joins TRBV7-2 to TRBJ2-7, with 8 bases fitting TRBD2. Germline CDR1 SGHTA, CDR2 FQGNSA. With V trimmed by 5 bases and J by 4 bases, 4 bases remained unmatched. The CDR3 contains 13 residues. The CDR3 loop reads CASSLTSGYEQYF. Here the CDR3 DNA reads TGTGCCAGCAGCCTCACTAGCGGATACGAGCAGTACTTC.

The CDR3 nucleotides are TGTGCCAGCAGCTTAGCCGGGGGAGAAAACACCATATATTTT. Its translation is CASSLAGGENTIYF. The rearrangement joins TRBV7-6 to TRBJ1-3; possible D gene TRBD1, 5 bases. Looked up from germline, CDR1 is SGHVS and CDR2 is FNYEAQ. V was pared by 0 bases and J by 6 bases, with 9 bases between. The CDR3 extends over 14 amino acids.

The DNA for the CDR3 is TGTGCCAGCAGTTTAAACAATGAGCAGTTCTTC. Protein: CASSLNNEQFF. V and J are TRBV28 and TRBJ2-1; D gene ambiguous. Trimming took 2 bases from V and 5 from J, leaving 1 base between them. There are 11 residues in the CDR3. The germline V gene encodes CDR1 MDHEN and CDR2 SYDVKM.

The chain couples TRBV28 to TRBJ2-6; D possibly uses TRBD1 or TRBD2 (5 bases each). Germline loops: CDR1 MDHEN, CDR2 SYDVKM. Trimming stripped 7 bases from V and 0 bases from J, with 13 bases between. The CDR3 runs 16 residues. CDR3 DNA: TGTGCCAGCACCCTGGGGACCCTCTCTGGGGCCAACGTCCTGACTTTC. Translation gives CASTLGTLSGANVLTF. Drawing the rest from reference TRBV28 and TRBJ2-6, the complete variable domain is DVKVTQSSRYLVKRTGEKVFLECVQDMDHENMFWYRQDPGLGLRLIYFSYDVKMKEKGDIPEGYSVSREKKERFSLILESASTNQTSMYLCASTLGTLSGANVLTFGAGSRLTVL.

The rearrangement links TRBV5-1 to TRBJ2-5; 8 bases are shared with TRBD1. The CDR3 is made up of 17 amino acids. With V trimmed by 0 bases and J by 4 bases, 11 bases remained unmatched. Germline loops: CDR1 SGHRS, CDR2 YFSETQ. CDR3 amino acids: CASSLADLDRAGETQYF. The CDR3 region has the DNA TGCGCCAGCAGCTTGGCCGACTTGGACAGGGCCGGAGAGACCCAGTACTTC.

This sequence joins TRBV2 and TRBJ1-5; no firm D call. Per the germline V gene, CDR1 is SNHLY and CDR2 is FYNNEI. This CDR3 has 16 residues. Trimming took off 4 bases at V and 0 bases at J, with 13 bases between the two ends. CDR3: CASSGDGPYSNQPQHF. The CDR3 nucleotides read TGTGCCAGCAGTGGGGATGGTCCCTATAGCAATCAGCCCCAGCATTTT.

The chain couples TRBV20-1 to TRBJ1-4; D might be TRBD1 (6 bases). Germline assignment: CDR1 DFQATT and CDR2 SNEGSKA (reference sequence). The CDR3 sequence is 11 residues long. The CDR3 is CSAEGGEKLFF. The DNA for the CDR3 is TGCAGCGCCGAGGGGGGGGAAAAACTGTTTTTT.

The chain joins TRBV10-3 to TRBJ2-5, with D perhaps assigned TRBD1 or TRBD2 (5 bases each). The CDR3 is made up of 13 amino acids. With 8 bases removed from V and 3 bases from J, the gap between germline ends came to 13 bases. Germline V gene lookup returns CDR1 ENHRY and CDR2 SYGVKD. The CDR3 bases are TGTGCCATCGGTAGGGGAGTCGAAGAGACCCAGTACTTC. Translated, it gives CAIGRGVEETQYF.

This chain uses TRBV29-1 with TRBJ2-3; 13 nucleotides agree with TRBD2. Germline trimming cut 5 bases from V and 3 bases from J; bases unmatched to any gene: 5. This CDR3 comprises 15 residues. Germline CDR1 SQVTM, CDR2 ANQGSEA. The CDR3: CSVKGLAGRTDTQYF. CDR3 nucleotides: TGCAGCGTTAAGGGACTAGCGGGGCGTACAGATACGCAGTATTTT.

The CDR3 reads CASSIYTEAFF. The CDR3 DNA reads TGTGCCAGTAGTATTTACACTGAAGCTTTCTTT. This sequence joins TRBV19 and TRBJ1-1; D gene ambiguous. The CDR3 spans 11 residues. Germline values: CDR1 LNHDA, CDR2 SQIVND (reference sequence). V lost 3 bases to trimming and J lost 3 bases, with 2 bases between them.

This clone was observed a few times. The chain joins TRBV5-1 to TRBJ1-1; D possibly corresponds to TRBD1 (6 bases). Germline values: CDR1 SGHRS, CDR2 YFSETQ. The CDR3 is 15 residues long. Trimming left V 0 bases short and J 4 bases short, with 13 bases between. The DNA for the CDR3 is TGCGCCAGCAGCTTGGCCGGATGGGGGGCCACTGAAGCTTTCTTT. Protein: CASSLAGWGATEAFF.

This rearrangement joins TRBV7-9 to TRBJ1-1; D gene ambiguous. The CDR3 is 12 residues long. Germline CDR1 SEHNR, CDR2 FQNEAQ (reference sequence). V was cut by 6 bases and J by 10 bases, with 15 bases left in between. The CDR3, as DNA: TGTGCCAGCAGGCGGGAGAGCCAAAGAGCTTTCTTT. Translated: CASRRESQRAFF.

The rearrangement joins TRBV29-1 to TRBJ2-7, with 7 bases aligning to TRBD2. Losses at the gene ends were 6 bases for V and 6 bases for J; bases not matched to a gene: 5. The CDR3 totals 11 residues. From germline, CDR1 is SQVTM and CDR2 ANQGSEA. CDR3 bases: TGCAGCGTGCGGGGGTCGTTCGAGCAGTACTTC. This sequence encodes CSVRGSFEQYF.

The rearrangement joins TRBV15 to TRBJ1-5; D is undetermined. This CDR3 is built from 14 residues. Germline CDR1 and CDR2: LNHNV and YYDKDF (reference sequence). V was trimmed by 0 bases and J by 3 bases, leaving 6 bases between them. The CDR3 region is CATSRDWNNQPQHF. CDR3 DNA sequence: TGTGCCACCAGCAGAGATTGGAACAATCAGCCCCAGCATTTT.

The chain uses TRBV24-1 and TRBJ1-2; 7 bases map to TRBD1. The CDR3 is made up of 12 amino acids. Trimming took 7 bases from V and 7 from J; bases not matched to a gene: 5. Looked up from germline, CDR1 is KGHDR and CDR2 is SFDVKD. Written as DNA, the CDR3 is TGTGCCACCAGCACAGGGGTTAGTGGCTACACCTTC. Its protein product is CATSTGVSGYTF.

V is TRBV27 and J is TRBJ2-3; D ambiguous. CDR1 is MNHEY, CDR2 SMNVEV, per germline (reference sequence). The V end was cut by 5 bases, the J end by 12 bases, with 18 bases between. CDR3 length: 13 residues. Written as DNA, the CDR3 is TGTGCCAGCAGTCCCCCGGGCATAATGAGTCAGTATTTT. Its translation: CASSPPGIMSQYF.

The rearrangement joins TRBV9 to TRBJ2-7, with 10 bases identical to TRBD2. Trimming cost V 4 bases and J 4 bases; bases outside gene matches: 8. The CDR3 covers 15 residues. CDR1 and CDR2 (germline): SGDLS, YYNGEE. CDR3 in amino acids: CASSTLAGGPYEQYF. Written as DNA, the CDR3 is TGTGCCAGCAGCACATTAGCGGGGGGCCCTTACGAGCAGTACTTC.

This chain uses TRBV14 with TRBJ1-2; D is ambiguous. V was pared by 0 bases and J by 4 bases, with 12 bases between. The CDR3 has 15 amino acids. From germline, CDR1 is SGHDN and CDR2 FVKESK. As DNA, the CDR3 is TGTGCCAGCAGCCAAGATGACCGACCGATCTATGGCTACACCTTC. This codes for CASSQDDRPIYGYTF.